The entry that follows covers one TCR beta chain sequence. Its antigen is unknown. The sample comes from a study of beta chain features in type 1 diabetes. Expressed TCRB transcripts were sequenced because the isolated RNA had all been reverse transcribed beforehand. The assay was immunoSEQ multiplex PCR, and TCRdb's table has in-frame clones only and misses some. The sample records over 300,000 clones, approximately 10% being singletons. Study-wide results and caveats: In comparison with healthy donors, patients had naive, central memory and Treg TCRB repertoires that appeared more similar. Shorter TCRB CDR3s, moderately but significantly so, marked every one of the four CD4+ subsets in Type 1 diabetes patients.

CDR1 is SGHRS and CDR2 is YFSETQ in the germline V gene. V was pared by 8 bases and J by 5 bases, with 7 bases of the junction left unmatched. The CDR3 has 13 residues. The specimen sequenced was central memory CD4+ T cells from blood. The sequence was collected from a man aged 30 to 45 with type 1 diabetes. The genes are TRBV5-1 and TRBJ2-1, with 7 positions matching TRBD1. This chain's CDR3 is CASRQGINNEQFF. In nucleotides, the CDR3 is TGCGCCAGTAGACAGGGAATCAACAATGAGCAGTTCTTC.